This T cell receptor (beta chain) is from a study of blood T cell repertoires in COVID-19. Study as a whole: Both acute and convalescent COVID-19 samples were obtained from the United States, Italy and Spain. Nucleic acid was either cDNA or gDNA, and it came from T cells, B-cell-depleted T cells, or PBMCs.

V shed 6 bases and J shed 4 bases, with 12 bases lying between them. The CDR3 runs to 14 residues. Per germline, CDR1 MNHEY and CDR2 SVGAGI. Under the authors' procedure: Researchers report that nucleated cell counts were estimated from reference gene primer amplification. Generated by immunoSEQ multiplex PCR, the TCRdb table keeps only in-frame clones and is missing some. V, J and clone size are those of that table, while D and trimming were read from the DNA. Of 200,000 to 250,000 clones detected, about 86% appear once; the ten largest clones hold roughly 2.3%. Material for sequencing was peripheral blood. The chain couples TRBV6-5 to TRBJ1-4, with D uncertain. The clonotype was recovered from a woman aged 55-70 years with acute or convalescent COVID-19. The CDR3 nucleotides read TGTGCCAGCAGCGAGGGAGGGATTAATGAAAAACTGTTTTTT. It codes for CASSEGGINEKLFF.